The clone carrying this T cell receptor (beta chain) is a singleton in its sample. Per the germline V gene, CDR1 is MNHEY and CDR2 is SVGAGI. The V and J ends lost 2 bases and 5 bases respectively, with 9 bases between them. There are 13 residues in the CDR3. This entry belongs to a study of Ad26.COV2.S vaccination and SARS-CoV-2 variants. Whole-study context: In the study, Ad26.COV2.S was injected intramuscularly once, or twice 56 days apart.

Produced via immunoSEQ multiplex PCR; TCRdb's table is partial and in-frame only. The data hold hundreds of thousands of clones, with roughly 90% observed a single time. Treatment described: about 20 received Ad26.COV2.S at low or high dose, single or two shots; 5 received placebo; per-sample allocation not given. Collection of the samples took place on day 63 after the first injection of vaccine or placebo. Recruitment in Boston yielded a donor of adult age, 18-55 years. In the vaccine, an Ad26 vector expressed the SARS-CoV-2 spike of the Wuhan strain. The sample here was peripheral blood, taken in a trial of Ad26.COV2.S vaccine versus placebo. This chain joins TRBV6-5 and TRBJ2-5, with D maybe TRBD2 (5 bases). The source of this sequence is a person aged 18-65 years who received the Ad26.COV2.S COVID-19 vaccine or a placebo. The CDR3, as DNA: TGTGCCAGCAGTTACAGAGGGTGGGAGACCCAGTACTTC. This codes for CASSYRGWETQYF.